A selection of T cell receptor beta chains follows, all from one sample in a study of cytomegalovirus exposure and HLA in healthy donors. TCRdb's copy holds only in-frame clones and misses some; the assay was immunoSEQ multiplex PCR. The table has about 64,000 clones, 80% to 90% seen once; the top ten hold approximately 1.5%. What was sequenced was PBMCs. The receptor set was obtained from a woman aged 18-29 years in good health and CMV-seronegative. Each CDR3 is given with its conserved first and last residue. Fields, in order: V gene, J gene, CDR3 length, D gene, clone size, CDR3 protein, CDR3 DNA. A D gene is named only where the DNA matches it firmly. Only part of the rows carry a size: once, few, many, or a class if the clone is expanded.

>TRBV28|TRBJ2-1|13|NA|NA
CASSLTGVGEQFF
TGTGCCAGCAGTTTGACGGGAGTGGGTGAGCAGTTCTTC
>TRBV5-1|TRBJ2-7|14|TRBD2|medium-sized
CASSLVLAGNEQYF
TGCGCCAGCAGCTTGGTGCTAGCGGGTAACGAGCAGTACTTC
>TRBV7-2|TRBJ1-4|14|NA|NA
CASSLFGLNEKLFF
TGTGCCAGCAGCTTATTTGGACTTAATGAAAAACTGTTTTTT
>TRBV27|TRBJ2-4|15|TRBD1|NA
CASSLRGTGKNIQYF
TGTGCCAGCAGTTTGCGAGGGACAGGGAAAAACATTCAGTACTTC
>TRBV29-1|TRBJ1-1|14|NA|NA
CSVGSGLMNTEAFF
TGCAGCGTTGGATCAGGCCTTATGAACACTGAAGCTTTCTTT
>TRBV7-3|TRBJ2-1|16|TRBD1|NA
CASRSGTGGSYNEQFF
TGTGCCAGCAGATCCGGGACAGGCGGTTCCTACAATGAGCAGTTCTTC
>TRBV5-4|TRBJ2-5|17|TRBD2|NA
CASSNRPSGSVVETQYF
TGTGCCAGCAGCAACCGTCCTAGCGGGAGCGTTGTGGAGACCCAGTACTTC
>TRBV18|TRBJ2-1|16|TRBD2|once
CASSPKLAGTSGEQFF
TGTGCCAGCTCACCTAAATTGGCCGGGACTAGCGGTGAGCAGTTCTTC
>TRBV19|TRBJ1-2|15|NA|NA
CASSIFPEANYGYTF
TGTGCCAGTAGTATATTCCCAGAAGCTAACTATGGCTACACCTTC
>TRBV15|TRBJ2-1|13|NA|once
CATRAGNYNEQFF
TGTGCCACCAGGGCCGGGAACTACAATGAGCAGTTCTTC
>TRBV7-9|TRBJ1-5|16|TRBD1|NA
CASSSRGLGSNQPQHF
TGTGCCAGCAGCTCCAGGGGGCTGGGTAGCAATCAGCCCCAGCATTTT
>TRBV9|TRBJ1-5|16|NA|NA
CASSLWTVHSNQPQHF
TGTGCCAGCAGCCTTTGGACAGTCCATAGCAATCAGCCCCAGCATTTT
>TRBV19|TRBJ1-5|17|TRBD1|NA
CASSIDGQEALYQPQHF
TGTGCCAGTAGTATAGATGGACAGGAAGCCCTCTATCAGCCCCAGCATTTT
>TRBV29-1|TRBJ1-6|14|NA|few
CSAQASGEHSPLHF
TGCAGCGCCCAAGCCTCGGGGGAGCATTCACCCCTCCACTTT
>TRBV5-4|TRBJ1-2|15|NA|NA
CASFPRETTNYGYTF
TGTGCCAGCTTTCCACGCGAGACAACCAACTATGGCTACACCTTC
>TRBV2|TRBJ2-6|15|NA|NA
CASSEAGGGANVLTF
TGTGCCAGCAGTGAAGCGGGGGGTGGGGCCAACGTCCTGACTTTC
>TRBV4-2|TRBJ2-1|17|TRBD2|NA
CASSQALSGSSYNEQFF
TGTGCCAGCAGCCAAGCACTTAGCGGGAGCTCCTACAATGAGCAGTTCTTC
>TRBV28|TRBJ1-2|11|NA|NA
CATHSAGGYTF
TGTGCCACCCATTCAGCGGGAGGCTACACCTTC
>TRBV6-5|TRBJ2-7|15|NA|NA
CASSYRESGPYEQYF
TGTGCCAGCAGTTACAGGGAGTCCGGACCCTACGAGCAGTACTTC
>TRBV9|TRBJ2-7|16|TRBD2|NA
CASSVGAGGRSYEQYF
TGTGCCAGCAGCGTAGGAGCGGGGGGCCGCTCCTACGAGCAGTACTTC
>TRBV10-3|TRBJ2-7|15|TRBD1|NA
CAISESGQGRTEQYF
TGTGCCATCAGTGAGTCGGGACAGGGGAGAACCGAGCAGTACTTC
>TRBV7-2|TRBJ1-2|13|TRBD1|NA
CASSPGQGGGYTF
TGTGCCAGCAGCCCCGGACAGGGGGGTGGCTACACCTTC
>TRBV7-2|TRBJ1-6|16|NA|once
CASSLSGLGNNSPLHF
TGTGCCAGCAGCTTATCGGGACTTGGGAATAATTCACCCCTCCACTTT
>TRBV5-3|TRBJ2-1|12|NA|NA
CARSLAGNEQFF
TGTGCCAGAAGCTTGGCAGGCAATGAGCAGTTCTTC
>TRBV4-2|TRBJ2-1|14|TRBD1|NA
CASSQEAETGEKFF
TGTGCCAGCAGCCAAGAGGCGGAGACAGGGGAAAAGTTCTTC
>TRBV5-1|TRBJ1-1|14|NA|once
CASSFAGGLTEAFF
TGCGCCAGCAGCTTCGCCGGGGGTCTCACTGAAGCTTTCTTT
>TRBV27|TRBJ2-5|17|TRBD2|NA
CASSRTSGRGGQETQYF
TGTGCCAGCAGTCGGACTAGCGGGAGGGGAGGGCAAGAGACCCAGTACTTC
>TRBV29-1|TRBJ2-5|12|NA|NA
CSVGRLQETQYF
TGCAGCGTGGGGAGACTACAAGAGACCCAGTACTTC
>TRBV19|TRBJ2-1|11|NA|NA
CASSILTEQFF
TGTGCCAGTAGTATTTTGACAGAGCAGTTCTTC
>TRBV11-3|TRBJ2-3|17|TRBD2|NA
CASSRRVSGGSTDTQYF
TGTGCCAGCAGCCGTAGGGTTAGCGGGGGAAGCACAGATACGCAGTATTTT
>TRBV4-1|TRBJ2-3|17|NA|once
CASSQVVSAGYSDTQYF
TGCGCCAGCAGCCAAGTTGTAAGCGCCGGTTATTCCGATACGCAGTATTTT
>TRBV27|TRBJ1-1|13|NA|NA
CASSPRGVTEAFF
TGTGCCAGCAGTCCAAGGGGTGTGACTGAAGCTTTCTTT
>TRBV9|TRBJ2-5|13|TRBD1|NA
CASSVDRGETQYF
TGTGCCAGCAGCGTTGACAGGGGAGAGACCCAGTACTTC
>TRBV6-1|TRBJ1-6|15|NA|NA
CASSERAGDNSPLHF
TGTGCCAGCAGTGAAAGGGCCGGGGATAATTCACCCCTCCACTTT
>TRBV6-1|TRBJ1-3|15|NA|NA
CASRPVDRSGNTIYF
TGTGCCAGCAGACCTGTCGACAGGTCTGGAAACACCATATATTTT
>TRBV5-1|TRBJ2-7|11|NA|NA
CASSSNYEQYF
TGCGCCAGCAGCAGCAACTACGAGCAGTACTTC
>TRBV6-5|TRBJ2-1|13|TRBD2|NA
CASRYSSGKFLFF
TGTGCCAGCAGATACTCTAGCGGGAAGTTTCTGTTCTTC
>TRBV6-1|TRBJ2-3|13|NA|NA
CASGPFDTDTQYF
TGTGCCAGCGGCCCCTTTGACACAGATACGCAGTATTTT
>TRBV27|TRBJ1-3|13|NA|NA
CASSQRRGNTIYF
TGTGCCAGCAGTCAGCGGCGTGGAAACACCATATATTTT
>TRBV5-1|TRBJ2-3|16|NA|NA
CASSLYRGREPDTQYF
TGCGCCAGCAGCTTGTACAGAGGACGGGAGCCAGATACGCAGTATTTT
>TRBV7-8|TRBJ2-3|16|TRBD1|NA
CASSPRQGISTDTQYF
TGTGCCAGCAGCCCCAGACAGGGAATTAGCACAGATACGCAGTATTTT
>TRBV18|TRBJ2-1|15|NA|NA
CASSRFREQRDEQFF
TGTGCCAGCTCACGGTTCCGGGAGCAGCGCGATGAGCAGTTCTTC
>TRBV6-4|TRBJ1-1|15|NA|once
CASSDRGGGVTEAFF
TGTGCCAGCAGTGACCGGGGGGGCGGTGTCACTGAAGCTTTCTTT
>TRBV4-1|TRBJ2-7|12|NA|NA
CASSDSYYEQYF
TGCGCCAGCAGCGACAGTTACTACGAGCAGTACTTC
>TRBV11-2|TRBJ2-7|15|TRBD2|NA
CASSLDSGSFYEQYF
TGTGCCAGCAGCTTGGACAGCGGGAGTTTTTACGAGCAGTACTTC
>TRBV6-4|TRBJ2-1|14|TRBD1|NA
CASKVDRGSDEQFF
TGTGCCAGCAAGGTAGACAGGGGGTCAGATGAGCAGTTCTTC
>TRBV5-1|TRBJ2-5|14|NA|once
CASSPQGSQETQYF
TGCGCCAGCAGCCCCCAGGGAAGCCAAGAGACCCAGTACTTC
>TRBV4-2|TRBJ1-6|18|TRBD1|few
CASSQALPEGVTGNTLHF
TGTGCCAGCAGCCAGGCGCTTCCCGAAGGGGTGACAGGGAATACCCTCCACTTT
>TRBV5-6|TRBJ2-7|15|TRBD2|NA
CASSPGLAGSYEQYF
TGTGCCAGCAGCCCGGGACTAGCGGGTTCCTACGAGCAGTACTTC
>TRBV18|TRBJ2-7|14|TRBD1|NA
CASSQLQGTPEQYF
TGTGCCAGCTCACAATTACAGGGGACACCCGAGCAGTACTTC
>TRBV30|TRBJ1-1|16|TRBD1|NA
CAWAGTGMLVNTEAFF
TGTGCCTGGGCCGGGACAGGGATGTTGGTGAACACTGAAGCTTTCTTT
>TRBV7-3|TRBJ2-7|12|TRBD1|NA
CASSFSGGEQYF
TGTGCCAGCAGCTTTTCAGGGGGTGAGCAGTACTTC
>TRBV21-1|TRBJ2-5|16|NA|NA
CASSTRLAGVQETQYF
TGTGCCAGCAGCACCCGACTAGCGGGCGTACAAGAGACCCAGTACTTC